These T cell receptor beta chains were read from a single sample in a study of CD8 T cells in ankylosing spondylitis. Each CDR3 protein gets one entry after TCRdb re-called the 5' RACE reads with MiXCR. The data hold some 800,000 distinct CDR3 sequences, with about 10% observed a single time. The specimen was blood, either unsorted or a sorted T cell fraction (not recorded which). The receptors were gathered from a male donor with ankylosing spondylitis. CDR3s include the opening cysteine and the closing phenylalanine or tryptophan. D genes are given only for firm matches. Expanded clones are given a class, and other clones once, few, many or no size at all.

j_gene,abundance,d_gene,v_gene,CDR3nt,CDR3aa
TRBJ2-5,NA,NA,TRBV12-3/TRBV12-4,TGTGCCAGCAGTTTGAGACCTCTAAGGACCCAGTACTTC,CASSLRPLRTQYF
TRBJ1-2,NA,NA,TRBV27,TGTGCCAGCAGACCACAGGTCACCTATGGCTACACCTTC,CASRPQVTYGYTF
TRBJ2-7,many,TRBD2,TRBV29-1,TGCACCTCCCAGGGACTAGCGGGAGAGCAGTACTTC,CTSQGLAGEQYF
TRBJ1-1,few,TRBD1,TRBV2,TGTGCCAGCAGTTACCTAGGGACAGGGCAGACTGAAGCTTTCTTT,CASSYLGTGQTEAFF
TRBJ2-5,few,TRBD1,TRBV4-3,TGCGCCAGCAGCCAAACATACGGGACAGCACTAGAGACCCAGTACTTC,CASSQTYGTALETQYF
TRBJ2-3,NA,NA,TRBV11-3,TGTGCCAGCAGCCCAAGTCCAGGGGCATTAGATACGCAGTATTTT,CASSPSPGALDTQYF
TRBJ1-1,many,NA,TRBV20-1,TGCAGTGCTAGAGATCGGGCTGAAGCTTTCTTT,CSARDRAEAFF
TRBJ2-4,few,NA,TRBV12-3/TRBV12-4,TGTGCCAGCAGTTTACTCAGGGTCCTAGCCAAAAACATTCAGTACTTC,CASSLLRVLAKNIQYF
TRBJ2-1,few,NA,TRBV7-2,TGTGCCAGCAGACCACCTGGGAGGTCCTACAATGAGCAGTTCTTC,CASRPPGRSYNEQFF
TRBJ1-3,few,NA,TRBV28,TGTGCCAGCAGTCCATCAGGGCTTGGAAACACCATATATTTT,CASSPSGLGNTIYF
TRBJ1-4,few,TRBD1,TRBV5-1,TGCGCCAGTTCTACAGGGGTTGCAACTAATGAAAAACTGTTTTTT,CASSTGVATNEKLFF
TRBJ2-3,many,TRBD2,TRBV29-1,TGCAGCGTGACTAGCGTGACCACAGATACGCAGTATTTT,CSVTSVTTDTQYF
TRBJ2-2,few,NA,TRBV28,TGTGCCAGCACATCCGGTGGAGCGGGGGAGCTGTTTTTT,CASTSGGAGELFF
TRBJ2-1,NA,NA,TRBV14,TGTGCCAGCAGCCAAGAATTCAGAACCCGTTTCTCCTACAATGAGCAGTTCTTC,CASSQEFRTRFSYNEQFF
TRBJ1-1,many,NA,TRBV6-6,TGTGCCAGCAGTCCCCTTTGGGTCCGGGAAGCTTTCTTT,CASSPLWVREAFF
TRBJ2-1,NA,TRBD2,TRBV20-1,TGCAGTGCTCCCCGACTAGGCGGGGGTTACTCCTACAATGAGCAGTTCTTC,CSAPRLGGGYSYNEQFF
TRBJ2-7,NA,NA,TRBV20-1,TGCAGTGCTCCCCGTTGGAGGACTGCCGAGCAGTACTTC,CSAPRWRTAEQYF
TRBJ2-3,NA,NA,TRBV7-2,TGTGCCAGCAGCTCCAACGCGGGACTGTTCTTGTTGGATTTT,CASSSNAGLFLLDF
TRBJ2-7,few,NA,TRBV28,TGTGCCAGCAGTCAAAACAGAGGGGACGCCTACGAGCAGTACTTC,CASSQNRGDAYEQYF
TRBJ2-5,few,NA,TRBV5-1,TGCGCCAGCAGCTTGGATCCGCAGTCGGAGACCCAGTACTTC,CASSLDPQSETQYF
TRBJ2-7,many,NA,TRBV29-1,TGCAGCGTGGAGGGACAGCCCTACGAGCAGTACTTC,CSVEGQPYEQYF
TRBJ2-3,NA,NA,TRBV20-1,TGCAGTGCTAGAGACGCCCAGCGGGGCACAGATACGCAGTATTTT,CSARDAQRGTDTQYF
TRBJ2-5,few,NA,TRBV6-5,TGTGCCAGCAGTTACTCTCACTCCATCGGGGAGACCCAGTACTTC,CASSYSHSIGETQYF
TRBJ1-2,many,NA,TRBV29-1,TGCAGCGTTGGGTCTTGGGCGACTAACTATGGCTACACCTTC,CSVGSWATNYGYTF
TRBJ1-1,many,NA,TRBV20-1,TGCAGTGCCCAGAGTTGGGTTGGTGGGACTGAAGCTTTCTTT,CSAQSWVGGTEAFF
TRBJ2-5,NA,NA,TRBV6-2/TRBV6-3,TGTGCCAGCACGTCGAGAGGGGCCCAGTACTTC,CASTSRGAQYF
TRBJ2-5,NA,NA,TRBV20-1,TGCAGTGCTAGAGAATTGAACAGACAGGAGACCCAGTACTTC,CSARELNRQETQYF
TRBJ2-6,few,TRBD1,TRBV15,TGTGCCACCAGCAGAGGGGAGACAGGGGTCGTCCTGACTTTC,CATSRGETGVVLTF
TRBJ2-2,few,NA,TRBV7-6,TGTGCCAGCAGCTTAATACTGAGCACCGGGGAGCTGTTTTTT,CASSLILSTGELFF
TRBJ1-2,few,TRBD1,TRBV6-4,TGTGCCAGCAGCCGGACAGGGGACAATGGCTACACCTTC,CASSRTGDNGYTF
TRBJ2-2,NA,NA,TRBV10-3,TGTGCCATCAGTGAGGGGACGGGGAACACCGGGGAGCTGTTTTTT,CAISEGTGNTGELFF
TRBJ2-1,NA,NA,TRBV10-3,TGTGCCACGCTCGCCGGGCCCCGGGATGAGCAGTTCTTC,CATLAGPRDEQFF
TRBJ2-5,NA,NA,TRBV20-1,TGCAGTGCTAGGATTCCGCCTGGGGAGACCCAGTACTTC,CSARIPPGETQYF
TRBJ2-1,many,TRBD1,TRBV5-1,TGCGCCAGCAGCACAGGGGCCGCCAACAATGAGCAGTTCTTC,CASSTGAANNEQFF
TRBJ2-1,NA,TRBD2,TRBV28,TGTGCCACCCGGCGGGGGTACAATGAGCAGTTCTTC,CATRRGYNEQFF
TRBJ1-2,NA,NA,TRBV10-3,TGTGCCATCAGTGAGCTAGGGGCTTATGGGTATGGCTACACCTTC,CAISELGAYGYGYTF
TRBJ2-3,NA,TRBD2,TRBV2,TGTGCCAGCAGTGACGCGAGCGGGAGTCGAGATACGCAGTATTTT,CASSDASGSRDTQYF
TRBJ1-1,NA,TRBD1,TRBV7-9,TGTGCCAGCGGTACACAGGGGGCTTACACTGAAGCTTTCTTT,CASGTQGAYTEAFF
TRBJ2-7,NA,NA,TRBV6-1,TGTGCCAGCAGACAGACCCCGTTCGACTCCTACGAGCAGTACTTC,CASRQTPFDSYEQYF
TRBJ2-5,NA,NA,TRBV6-6,TGTGCCAGCAGTGCGGGCGGTGAGGAGACCCAGTACTTC,CASSAGGEETQYF
TRBJ2-7,NA,NA,TRBV9,TGTGCCAGCAGCACAGGGAGGGGTGGCGAGCAGTACTTC,CASSTGRGGEQYF
TRBJ2-7,few,TRBD2,TRBV27,TGTGCCAGCAGTTTATCTTCTTCGGGACTAGCCAGGGAGCAGTACTTC,CASSLSSSGLAREQYF
TRBJ2-3,few,TRBD2,TRBV4-3,TGCGCCAGCAGCCAACTGACTAGCGAGGCGCGGTATTTT,CASSQLTSEARYF
TRBJ2-1,many,NA,TRBV28,TGTGCCAGCAGGGTTAGCGGTCGCACCTACAATGAGCAGTTCTTC,CASRVSGRTYNEQFF
TRBJ2-7,few,TRBD1,TRBV5-1,TGCGCCAGCAGCGCGGGACAGGGCCGTACCTACGAGCAGTACTTC,CASSAGQGRTYEQYF
TRBJ1-1,many,NA,TRBV20-1,TGCAGTGCCCGCAGGGGTAACTCAGACACTGAAGCTTTCTTT,CSARRGNSDTEAFF
TRBJ1-6,few,NA,TRBV19,TGTGCCAGTAGTATAGGGGGCCGAAGAGTTAATTCACCCCTCCACTTT,CASSIGGRRVNSPLHF